The 28 T cell receptor beta chains below were found in one sample sequenced in a study of beta chain features in type 1 diabetes. The investigators reverse transcribed all of the isolated RNA, so they sequenced expressed TCRB transcripts. Sequencing used immunoSEQ multiplex PCR; TCRdb keeps in-frame clones, though not all of them. The sample has approximately 150,000 clones; around 13% are singletons. Study observations and caveats: All four CD4+ subsets of Type 1 diabetes patients contained TCRB CDR3s that were moderately but significantly shorter.

These TCRs are of unknown antigen specificity. The sequencing input was central memory CD4+ T cells from blood. The origin of the receptors is a man between 18 and 35 years old with type 1 diabetes.

This clone showed up many times. CDR3 bases: TGTGCCAGCAGCGTAGATGTAGCGAACACTGAAGCTTTCTTT. Amino acids: CASSVDVANTEAFF. V is TRBV9 and J is TRBJ1-1; D is unresolved. The CDR3 runs to 14 residues. Per the germline V gene, CDR1 is SGDLS and CDR2 is YYNGEE. Trimming removed 0 bases from V and 1 base from J, with 7 bases in between. Using reference TRBV9 and TRBJ1-1 for the parts outside the CDR3, the full variable domain is DSGVTQTPKHLITATGQRVTLRCSPRSGDLSVYWYQQSLDQGLQFLIQYYNGEERAKGNILERFSAQQFPDLHSELNLSSLELGDSALYFCASSVDVANTEAFFGQGTRLTVV.

The V call is TRBV5-1, the J call TRBJ1-4; perhaps TRBD1 as D (5 bases). The V end lost 4 bases, the J end lost 12 bases, and 22 bases lay between the germline ends. CDR1 is SGHRS, CDR2 YFSETQ, per germline. CDR3 length: 15 amino acids. CDR3 in amino acids: CASSLQGRVPPELFF. CDR3 nucleotides: TGCGCCAGCAGCCTTCAGGGTAGGGTGCCCCCAGAACTGTTTTTT.

This clone turned up a few times. Other DNA sequences in the sample encode the same CDR3. The rearrangement joins TRBV5-4 to TRBJ2-7; maybe TRBD1 (6 bases). The V end lost 2 bases, the J end lost 0 bases, and 6 bases lay between the germline ends. The CDR3 covers 13 residues. Germline V gene data show CDR1 as SGHNT and CDR2 as YYREEE (reference sequence). As DNA, the CDR3 is TGTGCCAGCAGCTTACAGGGCTCCTACGAGCAGTACTTC. It translates to CASSLQGSYEQYF.

This rearrangement joins TRBV7-6 to TRBJ1-6; 9 bases fit TRBD1. The CDR3 contains 17 residues. Germline CDR1 reads SGHVS; CDR2 reads FNYEAQ. Trimming took 2 bases from V and 9 from J; bases not matched to a gene: 11. CDR3 coding DNA: TGTGCCAGCAGCTTATATGAACCGGGACAGGGAAGTTCACCCCTCCACTTT. Its translation: CASSLYEPGQGSSPLHF.

The V call is TRBV7-9, the J call TRBJ2-7, with TRBD2 as a possible D gene (6 bases). The germline gives CDR1 SEHNR, CDR2 FQNEAQ (reference sequence). Trimming took off 0 bases at V and 3 bases at J, with 9 bases between the two ends. CDR3 length: 14 residues. Here the CDR3 DNA reads TGTGCCAGCAGCTTAGCAGTGGAGGGCTACGAGCAGTACTTC. It is translated as CASSLAVEGYEQYF.

The table lists this clone with a few counts. This chain uses TRBV6-5 with TRBJ2-7, with D possibly called TRBD1 or TRBD2 (6 bases each). The V and J ends lost 0 bases and 2 bases respectively, with 8 bases between them. Germline V gives CDR1 MNHEY, CDR2 SVGAGI. The CDR3 extends over 14 amino acids. The CDR3 is CASSYSRGAYEQYF. The CDR3 DNA reads as TGTGCCAGCAGTTACTCGAGGGGGGCCTACGAGCAGTACTTC.

This clone was seen ten or more times. The V call is TRBV29-1, the J call TRBJ2-7, with 8 bases fitting TRBD1. V shed 6 bases, J shed 0 bases, and the junction held 10 bases outside the gene matches. CDR1 is SQVTM, CDR2 ANQGSEA, per germline. This CDR3 spans 15 amino acids. CDR3 coding DNA: TGCAGCGTGCAAAAGGGGACAGGAGACTCCTACGAGCAGTACTTC. Translating gives CSVQKGTGDSYEQYF.

The chain joins TRBV2 to TRBJ1-2; no reliable D call. The CDR3 extends over 13 amino acids. Trimming took 4 bases from V and 2 from J, leaving 8 bases between them. Germline V gene sequence: CDR1 SNHLY, CDR2 FYNNEI. The CDR3 region is CASSGNENYGYTF. The CDR3 nucleotides read TGTGCCAGCAGTGGGAATGAAAACTATGGCTACACCTTC.

CDR3 protein: CASSLIGVGIGRTQYF. In DNA, the CDR3 is TGTGCCAGCAGCTTAATTGGAGTGGGGATTGGGAGGACCCAGTACTTC. The gene calls are TRBV7-2 and TRBJ2-5, with a tentative D call TRBD2 (5 bases). Germline V gene data show CDR1 as SGHTA and CDR2 as FQGNSA. Trimming stripped 2 bases from V and 7 bases from J, with 20 bases between. The CDR3 covers 16 residues.

The gene calls are TRBV9 and TRBJ1-5, with TRBD1 matching 7 bases. The CDR3 is made up of 16 amino acids. Unmatched junction bases numbered 7, after V lost 0 bases and J lost 4 bases. The germline V gene encodes CDR1 SGDLS and CDR2 YYNGEE. CDR3 coding DNA: TGTGCCAGCAGCGTAGGTGAGGGACAGCTTAATCAGCCCCAGCATTTT. It specifies CASSVGEGQLNQPQHF.

V is TRBV5-1 and J is TRBJ1-4, with D hard to call. CDR1 and CDR2 (germline): SGHRS, YFSETQ. Trimming left V 0 bases short and J 2 bases short, with 8 bases between. The CDR3 loop spans 15 amino acids. The CDR3 nucleotides are TGCGCCAGCAGCTTGGCGTGGCAGACTAATGAAAAACTGTTTTTT. Translating it yields CASSLAWQTNEKLFF.

The CDR3 bases are TGTGCCAGCAGCTTAGCGTCGGCTAGCGGGGGCCTAGAAAAGGCCCAGTACTTC. This translates into CASSLASASGGLEKAQYF. The V gene is TRBV7-9, the J gene TRBJ2-5, with 10 bases fitting TRBD2. The CDR3 length is 18 residues. Germline CDR1 is SEHNR and CDR2 is FQNEAQ (reference sequence). The V gene end was trimmed by 0 bases and the J gene end by 9 bases; junction bases not matched to a gene: 16.

The chain joins TRBV28 to TRBJ2-5; TRBD2 matches 13 bases. Trimming at V came to 6 bases and at J to 13 bases, leaving 14 bases not matched to a gene. Germline V gene lookup returns CDR1 MDHEN and CDR2 SYDVKM. The length of the CDR3 is 15 residues. The CDR3 spells CASRRTSGGPVVPYF. DNA for the CDR3: TGTGCCAGCAGACGGACTAGCGGGGGACCAGTAGTGCCGTACTTC.

The chain carries TRBV15 and TRBJ1-6; 8 bases are shared with TRBD1. CDR3 length equals 14 residues. V trimming: 5 bases; J trimming: 7 bases; junction bases outside the gene matches: 4. Germline CDR1 reads LNHNV; CDR2 reads YYDKDF (reference sequence). The CDR3 is CATSLDRANSPLHF. CDR3 bases: TGTGCCACCAGCCTGGACAGGGCGAATTCACCCCTCCACTTT.

This clone was seen a handful of times. The V gene is TRBV5-1, the J gene TRBJ2-1; perhaps D is TRBD1 or TRBD2 (5 bases each). The CDR3 extends over 13 amino acids. Deletions cut 4 bases from V and 2 bases from J, with 7 bases between. CDR1 is SGHRS and CDR2 is YFSETQ in the germline V gene. The CDR3 protein is CASSPGPYNEQFF. The CDR3 DNA reads TGCGCCAGCAGCCCGGGGCCCTACAATGAGCAGTTCTTC.

The chain uses TRBV27 and TRBJ2-5; TRBD1 is a possible D gene (7 bases). Between the trimmed V and J ends, which lost 5 bases and 4 bases, there was a span of 20 bases. Germline-derived CDR1 and CDR2 are MNHEY and SMNVEV (reference sequence). The CDR3 is 16 residues long. CDR3 protein: CASSRRGGGSRETQYF. CDR3 sequence (DNA): TGTGCCAGCAGTCGCCGAGGAGGGGGCTCGCGAGAGACCCAGTACTTC.

This clone came up a few times. This chain connects TRBV7-8 to TRBJ1-1, with TRBD1 as a possible D gene (5 bases). The V end was cut by 4 bases, the J end by 3 bases, with 18 bases between. This CDR3 is 16 amino acids long. Looked up from germline, CDR1 is SGHVS and CDR2 is FQNEAQ. This chain's CDR3 is CASSSPKTLGDTEAFF. The CDR3 region has the DNA TGTGCCAGCAGCTCACCCAAGACCTTGGGGGACACTGAAGCTTTCTTT.

This clone was recorded a few times. The chain recombines TRBV6-1 with TRBJ2-3; D is ambiguous. This CDR3 contains 15 residues. Germline V gene data show CDR1 as MNHNS and CDR2 as SASEGT. V shed 2 bases and J shed 2 bases, with 11 bases lying between them. This CDR3 is CASSELVSATDTQYF. CDR3 nucleotide sequence: TGTGCCAGCAGTGAACTAGTTTCCGCCACAGATACGCAGTATTTT.

This clone was counted only a few times. The chain has TRBV7-6 and TRBJ1-3, with D maybe TRBD1 (5 bases). This CDR3 spans 14 amino acids. V shed 1 base and J shed 12 bases, with 16 bases lying between them. Germline V gene lookup returns CDR1 SGHVS and CDR2 FNYEAQ. The CDR3 sequence is CASSLEVGASDIYF. CDR3 coding DNA: TGTGCCAGCAGCTTAGAAGTCGGGGCGTCAGACATATATTTT.

The table lists this clone with many counts. The chain's CDR3 is CASSSRPDNSPLHF. The CDR3 DNA is TGTGCCAGCAGCTCCCGGCCGGATAATTCACCCCTCCACTTT. This chain joins TRBV7-6 and TRBJ1-6, with D unclear. V lost 4 bases and J lost 5, with 9 bases in between. Germline lookup yields CDR1 SGHVS and CDR2 FNYEAQ. The CDR3 contains 14 residues.

Of note for this clone: In the same sample, other DNA sequences code for this CDR3. The genes are TRBV7-2 and TRBJ1-4; D is ambiguous. Between the trimmed V and J ends, which lost 4 bases and 7 bases, there was a span of 7 bases. This CDR3 has 12 amino acids. The germline gives CDR1 SGHTA, CDR2 FQGNSA. The CDR3 DNA follows: TGTGCCAGCAGCTCGGACCGTGAAAAACTGTTTTTT. This translates into CASSSDREKLFF. Using reference TRBV7-2 and TRBJ1-4 for the parts outside the CDR3, the full variable domain is GAGVSQSPSNKVTEKGKDVELRCDPISGHTALYWYRQSLGQGLEFLIYFQGNSAPDKSGLPSDRFSAERTGGSVSTLTIQRTQQEDSAVYLCASSSDREKLFFGSGTQLSVL.

This clone was counted between two and nine times. The genes are TRBV7-6 and TRBJ2-5; D unclear. CDR1 and CDR2 from the germline V gene are SGHVS and FNYEAQ. The V gene lost 5 bases and the J gene lost 3 bases, with 10 bases spanning the gap. This CDR3 spans 13 amino acids. The DNA of the CDR3 is TGTGCCAGCAGCCCCTGGGCCGAAGAGACCCAGTACTTC. Amino acids: CASSPWAEETQYF. Drawing the rest from reference TRBV7-6 and TRBJ2-5, the complete variable domain is GAGVSQSPRYKVTKRGQDVALRCDPISGHVSLYWYRQALGQGPEFLTYFNYEAQQDKSGLPNDRFSAERPEGSISTLTIQRTEQRDSAMYRCASSPWAEETQYFGPGTRLLVL.

This clone was seen a few times. J is TRBJ2-7 and V is TRBV30; the D is unclear. This CDR3 is built from 13 residues. V shed 0 bases and J shed 1 base, with 7 bases lying between them. In germline, CDR1 is GTSNPN, CDR2 SVGIG (reference sequence). The CDR3 region has the DNA TGTGCCTGGAGTGTCCACGGATCCTACGAGCAGTACTTC. Amino acids: CAWSVHGSYEQYF. Variable domain in full (rest from reference TRBV30 and TRBJ2-7): SQTIHQWPATLVQPVGSPLSLECTVEGTSNPNLYWYRQAAGRGLQLLFYSVGIGQISSEVPQNLSASRPQDRQFILSSKKLLLSDSGFYLCAWSVHGSYEQYFGPGTRLTVT.

The chain joins TRBV19 to TRBJ1-1, with 7 bases identical to TRBD1. The CDR3 consists of 14 residues. V lost 5 bases to trimming and J lost 3 bases; unmatched junction nucleotides: 6. CDR1 is LNHDA, CDR2 SQIVND, per germline (reference sequence). The DNA for the CDR3 is TGTGCCAGTAGTTCGACAGGGAAGGACACTGAAGCTTTCTTT. Translated, it gives CASSSTGKDTEAFF.

This rearrangement joins TRBV5-1 to TRBJ2-5; unclear D gene. Between the trimmed V and J ends, which lost 1 base and 1 base, there was a span of 5 bases. CDR3 length equals 13 residues. Germline V gene data show CDR1 as SGHRS and CDR2 as YFSETQ. The CDR3 DNA is TGCGCCAGCAGCTTGTCGGGCCAAGAGACCCAGTACTTC. Translated, it gives CASSLSGQETQYF.

At least ten counts were recorded for this clone. This chain joins TRBV15 and TRBJ1-2; the D is unclear. Trimming shortened V by 5 bases and J by 4 bases, and 14 bases separated the two germline ends. CDR1 is LNHNV, CDR2 YYDKDF, per germline (reference sequence). The CDR3 has 14 amino acids. For the CDR3, the DNA is TGTGCCACCAGCTATGAGAGGGCCGCCTATGGCTACACCTTC. Amino acids: CATSYERAAYGYTF.

J is TRBJ1-1 and V is TRBV29-1; D not resolved. Trimming stripped 1 base from V and 3 bases from J, with 9 bases between. CDR3 length: 13 amino acids. Germline CDR1 reads SQVTM; CDR2 reads ANQGSEA. The CDR3 reads CSVEGREDTEAFF. CDR3 DNA: TGCAGCGTTGAAGGCAGAGAGGACACTGAAGCTTTCTTT.

This clone has at least ten counts. This sequence joins TRBV4-1 and TRBJ2-2; D gene uncertain. Germline V gene sequence: CDR1 MGHRA, CDR2 YSYEKL. The V gene lost 4 bases and the J gene lost 4 bases, with 10 bases spanning the gap. The CDR3 totals 14 residues. CDR3 DNA sequence: TGCGCCAGCAGCCCTCCTGTCCGCACCGGGGAGCTGTTTTTT. Amino acids: CASSPPVRTGELFF.